The rows below give T cell receptor beta chains drawn from one sample of a study of regulatory T cells in long-lasting Graves disease. TCRdb analysed the multiplex PCR reads with MiXCR anew, one entry per CDR3 protein. The sample lists over 650,000 distinct CDR3 sequences, around 30% occurring once. The sample here was peripheral blood mononuclear cells (PBMCs), taken when the disease was refractory, from a patient treated with antithyroid drugs. The receptors here all came from a female donor with Graves disease. Both conserved end residues are part of each CDR3. Fields, in order: D gene, V gene, J gene, clone size, CDR3 protein, CDR3 DNA. The D gene is left open where the match is weak. Rows give clone size only sometimes, using once, few, many, or a class for an expanded clone.

D gene: TRBD1; V gene: TRBV12-3/TRBV12-4; J gene: TRBJ1-4; clone size: few; CDR3 protein: CASSRPGTAGEKLFF; CDR3 DNA: TGTGCCAGCAGCCGTCCCGGGACAGCGGGTGAAAAACTGTTTTTT
D gene: TRBD1; V gene: TRBV5-1; J gene: TRBJ2-7; clone size: NA; CDR3 protein: CASSLEGGQGMNEQYF; CDR3 DNA: TGCGCCAGCAGCTTGGAGGGGGGACAGGGGATGAACGAGCAGTACTTC
D gene: TRBD1; V gene: TRBV7-9; J gene: TRBJ2-5; clone size: few; CDR3 protein: CASSLWTQGGSVKTQYF; CDR3 DNA: TGTGCCAGCAGCTTATGGACTCAAGGGGGCTCTGTCAAGACCCAGTACTTC
D gene: TRBD1; V gene: TRBV6-5; J gene: TRBJ1-2; clone size: few; CDR3 protein: CASSYWGQRRANYGYTF; CDR3 DNA: TGTGCCAGCAGTTACTGGGGACAGAGGAGGGCTAACTATGGCTACACCTTC
D gene: NA; V gene: TRBV9; J gene: TRBJ2-5; clone size: few; CDR3 protein: CASSVGITVQETQYF; CDR3 DNA: TGTGCCAGCAGCGTAGGGATAACGGTACAAGAGACCCAGTACTTC
D gene: TRBD1; V gene: TRBV5-1; J gene: TRBJ1-6; clone size: many; CDR3 protein: CASSLGQGDSPLHF; CDR3 DNA: TGCGCCAGCAGCCTCGGACAGGGTGATTCACCCCTCCACTTT
D gene: NA; V gene: TRBV29-1; J gene: TRBJ2-5; clone size: NA; CDR3 protein: CSVGRRGAETQYF; CDR3 DNA: TGCAGCGTCGGTCGTCGGGGGGCCGAGACCCAGTACTTC
D gene: NA; V gene: TRBV5-5; J gene: TRBJ1-2; clone size: few; CDR3 protein: CASMAGSNYGYTF; CDR3 DNA: TGTGCCAGCATGGCGGGATCTAACTATGGCTACACCTTC
D gene: NA; V gene: TRBV30; J gene: TRBJ1-2; clone size: few; CDR3 protein: CAWTGVRYGYTF; CDR3 DNA: TGTGCCTGGACAGGGGTACGCTATGGCTACACCTTC
D gene: TRBD1; V gene: TRBV5-8; J gene: TRBJ1-5; clone size: NA; CDR3 protein: CASSLSTGEYSNQPQHF; CDR3 DNA: TGTGCCAGCAGCTTAAGTACAGGGGAATATAGCAATCAGCCCCAGCATTTT
D gene: NA; V gene: TRBV19; J gene: TRBJ1-5; clone size: many; CDR3 protein: CASSIASNQPQHF; CDR3 DNA: TGTGCCAGCAGTATAGCTAGCAATCAGCCCCAGCATTTT
D gene: NA; V gene: TRBV19; J gene: TRBJ1-6; clone size: NA; CDR3 protein: CASSIRQPVNSPLHF; CDR3 DNA: TGTGCCAGTAGTATTCGACAGCCTGTAAATTCACCCCTCCACTTT
D gene: TRBD1; V gene: TRBV12-3/TRBV12-4; J gene: TRBJ1-5; clone size: many; CDR3 protein: CASRTGSNSNQPQHF; CDR3 DNA: TGTGCCAGCAGGACAGGGTCGAATAGCAATCAGCCCCAGCATTTT
D gene: NA; V gene: TRBV6-2/TRBV6-3; J gene: TRBJ2-7; clone size: few; CDR3 protein: CASSYSANEQYF; CDR3 DNA: TGTGCCAGCAGTTACTCGGCAAACGAGCAGTACTTC
D gene: TRBD2; V gene: TRBV25-1; J gene: TRBJ2-1; clone size: few; CDR3 protein: CASSRYGGGRYNEQFF; CDR3 DNA: TGTGCCAGCAGTAGATACGGGGGAGGGCGTTACAATGAGCAGTTCTTC
D gene: NA; V gene: TRBV10-3; J gene: TRBJ2-7; clone size: many; CDR3 protein: CAISAYRDLTYEQYF; CDR3 DNA: TGTGCCATCAGTGCTTACCGGGACTTAACCTACGAGCAGTACTTC
D gene: NA; V gene: TRBV20-1; J gene: TRBJ1-1; clone size: few; CDR3 protein: CSARTGPMNTEAFF; CDR3 DNA: TGCAGTGCCCGGACGGGTCCCATGAACACTGAAGCTTTCTTT
D gene: NA; V gene: TRBV20-1; J gene: TRBJ1-2; clone size: NA; CDR3 protein: CSARRDTNYGYTF; CDR3 DNA: TGCAGTGCTAGACGGGACACAAACTATGGCTACACCTTC
D gene: TRBD1; V gene: TRBV20-1; J gene: TRBJ2-7; clone size: few; CDR3 protein: CSARGQSFSYEQYF; CDR3 DNA: TGCAGTGCTAGGGGACAGAGTTTCTCCTACGAGCAGTACTTC
D gene: NA; V gene: TRBV2; J gene: TRBJ1-2; clone size: few; CDR3 protein: CASSDQGTSYGYTF; CDR3 DNA: TGTGCCAGCAGTGACCAGGGCACTAGCTATGGCTACACCTTC
D gene: TRBD2; V gene: TRBV20-1; J gene: TRBJ2-7; clone size: NA; CDR3 protein: CSASERTSGRSEQYF; CDR3 DNA: TGCAGTGCTAGTGAAAGGACTAGCGGGAGATCCGAGCAGTACTTC